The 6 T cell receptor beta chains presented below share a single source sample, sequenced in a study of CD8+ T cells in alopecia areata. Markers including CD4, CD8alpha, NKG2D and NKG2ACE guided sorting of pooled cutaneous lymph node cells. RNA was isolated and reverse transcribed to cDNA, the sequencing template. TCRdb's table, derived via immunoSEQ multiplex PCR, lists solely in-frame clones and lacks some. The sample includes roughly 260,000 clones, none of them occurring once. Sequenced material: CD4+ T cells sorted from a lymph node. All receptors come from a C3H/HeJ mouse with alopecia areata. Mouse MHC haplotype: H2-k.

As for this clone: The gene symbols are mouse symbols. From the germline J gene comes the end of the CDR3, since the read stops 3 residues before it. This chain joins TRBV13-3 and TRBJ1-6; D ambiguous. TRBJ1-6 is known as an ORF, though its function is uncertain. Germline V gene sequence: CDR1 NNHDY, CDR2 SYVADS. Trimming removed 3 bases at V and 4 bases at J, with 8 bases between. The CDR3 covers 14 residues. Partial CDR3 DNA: TGTGCCAGCAGTGCCTGGACTTATAATTCGCCC. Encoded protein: CASSAWTYNSP. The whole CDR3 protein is CASSAWTYNSPLYF.

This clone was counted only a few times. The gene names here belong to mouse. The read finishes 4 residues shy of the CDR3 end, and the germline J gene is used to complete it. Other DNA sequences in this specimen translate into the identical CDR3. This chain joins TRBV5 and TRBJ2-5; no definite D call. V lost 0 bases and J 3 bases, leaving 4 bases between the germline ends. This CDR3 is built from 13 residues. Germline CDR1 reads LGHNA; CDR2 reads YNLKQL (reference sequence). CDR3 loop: CASSQDIQDTQYF. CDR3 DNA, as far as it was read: TGTGCCAGCAGCCAAGACATTCAAGAC.

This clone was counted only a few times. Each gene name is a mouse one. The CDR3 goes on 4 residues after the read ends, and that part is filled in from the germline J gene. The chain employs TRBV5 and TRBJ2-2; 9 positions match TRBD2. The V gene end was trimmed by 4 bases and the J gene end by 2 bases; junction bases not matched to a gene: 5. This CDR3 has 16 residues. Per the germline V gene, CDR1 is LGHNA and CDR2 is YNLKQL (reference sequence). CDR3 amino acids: CASSPHWGVNTGQLYF. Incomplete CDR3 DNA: TGTGCCAGCAGCCCCCACTGGGGGGTGAACACCGGG.

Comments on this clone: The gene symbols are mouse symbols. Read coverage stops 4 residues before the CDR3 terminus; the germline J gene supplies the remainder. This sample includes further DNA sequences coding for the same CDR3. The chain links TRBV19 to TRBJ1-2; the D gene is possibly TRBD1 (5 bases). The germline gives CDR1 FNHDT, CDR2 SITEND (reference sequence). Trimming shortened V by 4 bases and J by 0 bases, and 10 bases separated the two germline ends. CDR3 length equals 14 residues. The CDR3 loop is CASSDRGANSDYTF. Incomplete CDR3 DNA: TGTGCCAGCAGTGACCGGGGGGCAAACTCC.

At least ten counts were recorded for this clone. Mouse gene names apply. CDR3 amino acids: CASSSSQTYEQYF. Incomplete CDR3 DNA: TGTGCTAGCAGTAGTTCCCAGACCTAT. V gene TRBV17 combines with J gene TRBJ2-7; D is unclear. Read sequence stops 4 residues before the CDR3 end, and the germline J gene provides the missing end. CDR1 and CDR2 from the germline V gene are MNHDT and YYDKIL. The CDR3 extends over 13 amino acids. Trimming pared 3 bases from V and 2 bases from J, leaving 8 bases between.

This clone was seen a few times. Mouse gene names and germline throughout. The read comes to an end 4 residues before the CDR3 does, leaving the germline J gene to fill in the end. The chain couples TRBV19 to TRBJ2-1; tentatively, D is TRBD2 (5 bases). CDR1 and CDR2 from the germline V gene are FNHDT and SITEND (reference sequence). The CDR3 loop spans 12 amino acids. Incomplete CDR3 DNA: TGTGCCAGCAGTATATTGGGGACT. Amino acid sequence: CASSILGT. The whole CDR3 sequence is CASSILGTEQFF.